The source of this T cell receptor (beta chain) is a study of T cell responses to AZD1222 COVID-19 vaccine. The CDR3 is 13 residues long. The V end was cut by 0 bases, the J end by 3 bases, with 7 bases between. Germline CDR1 is SGHNT and CDR2 is YYREEE (reference sequence). TCRdb's table, derived via immunoSEQ multiplex PCR, lists solely in-frame clones and lacks some. The sample lists around 99,000 clones; around nine tenths were seen once. This clone was seen a single time. The starting material was peripheral blood, obtained on day 0 of AZD1222 vaccination. This clonotype was sampled from an adult in good health. V and J are TRBV5-4 and TRBJ2-7; a possible D gene is TRBD2 (5 bases). As DNA, the CDR3 is TGTGCCAGCAGCTTGGGCGGAGGCTACGAGCAGTACTTC. This gives the protein CASSLGGGYEQYF.